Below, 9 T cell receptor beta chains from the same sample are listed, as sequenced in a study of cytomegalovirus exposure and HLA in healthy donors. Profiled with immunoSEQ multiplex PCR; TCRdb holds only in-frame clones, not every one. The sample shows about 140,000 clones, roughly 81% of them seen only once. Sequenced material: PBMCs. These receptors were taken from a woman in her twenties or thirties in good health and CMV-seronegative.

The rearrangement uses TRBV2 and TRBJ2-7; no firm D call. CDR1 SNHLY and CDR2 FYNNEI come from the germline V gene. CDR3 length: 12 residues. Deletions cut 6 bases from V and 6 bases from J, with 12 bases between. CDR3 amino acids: CASRRLGREQYF. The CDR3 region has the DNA TGTGCCAGCAGACGCCTAGGCCGCGAGCAGTACTTC.

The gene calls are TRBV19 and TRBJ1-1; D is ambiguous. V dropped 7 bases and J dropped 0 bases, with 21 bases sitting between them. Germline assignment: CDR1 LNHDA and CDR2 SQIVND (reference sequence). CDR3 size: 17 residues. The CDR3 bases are TGTGCCAGTACCGATCCCGCGGGGAGCGGGATGAACACTGAAGCTTTCTTT. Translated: CASTDPAGSGMNTEAFF.

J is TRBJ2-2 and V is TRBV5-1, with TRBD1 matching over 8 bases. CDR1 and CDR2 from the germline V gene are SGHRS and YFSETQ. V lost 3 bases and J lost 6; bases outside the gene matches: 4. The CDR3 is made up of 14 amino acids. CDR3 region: CASSYLQGAGELFF. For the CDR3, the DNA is TGCGCCAGCAGCTACCTACAGGGGGCCGGGGAGCTGTTTTTT.

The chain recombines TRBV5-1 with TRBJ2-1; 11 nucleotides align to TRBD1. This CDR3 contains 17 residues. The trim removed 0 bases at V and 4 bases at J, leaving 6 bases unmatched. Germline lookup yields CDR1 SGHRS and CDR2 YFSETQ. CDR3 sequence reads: CASSLGPGTGGYNEQFF. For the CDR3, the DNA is TGCGCCAGCAGCTTGGGCCCCGGGACAGGGGGATACAATGAGCAGTTCTTC.

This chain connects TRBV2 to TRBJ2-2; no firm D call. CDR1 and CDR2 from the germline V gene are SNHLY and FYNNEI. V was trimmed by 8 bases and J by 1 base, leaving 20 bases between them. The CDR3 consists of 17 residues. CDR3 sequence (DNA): TGTGCCAGCGCAAAGCTAGGTAAAACTTTGAACACCGGGGAGCTGTTTTTT. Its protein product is CASAKLGKTLNTGELFF.

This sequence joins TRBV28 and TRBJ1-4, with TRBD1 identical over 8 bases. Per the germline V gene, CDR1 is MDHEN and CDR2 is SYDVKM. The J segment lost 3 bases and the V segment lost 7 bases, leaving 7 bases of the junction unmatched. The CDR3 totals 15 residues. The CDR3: CASIRQGRANEKLFF. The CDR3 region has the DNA TGTGCCAGCATAAGACAGGGGCGAGCTAATGAAAAACTGTTTTTT.

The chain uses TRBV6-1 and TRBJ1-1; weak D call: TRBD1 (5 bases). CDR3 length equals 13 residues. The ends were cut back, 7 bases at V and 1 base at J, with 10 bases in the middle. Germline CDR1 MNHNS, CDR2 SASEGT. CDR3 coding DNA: TGTGCCAGCACCGTAACAGGGAACACTGAAGCTTTCTTT. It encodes CASTVTGNTEAFF.

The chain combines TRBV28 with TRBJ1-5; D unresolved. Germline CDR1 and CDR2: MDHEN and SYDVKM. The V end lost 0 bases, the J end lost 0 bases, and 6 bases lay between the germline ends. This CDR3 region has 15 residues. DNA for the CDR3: TGTGCCAGCAGTTTATGGAGAGTTAGCAATCAGCCCCAGCATTTT. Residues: CASSLWRVSNQPQHF.

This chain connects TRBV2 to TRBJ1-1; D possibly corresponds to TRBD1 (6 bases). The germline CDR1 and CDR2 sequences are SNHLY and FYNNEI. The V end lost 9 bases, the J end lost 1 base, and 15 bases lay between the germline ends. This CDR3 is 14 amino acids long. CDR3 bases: TGTGCCAGAGAAGAGACAGGAGAGAACACTGAAGCTTTCTTT. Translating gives CAREETGENTEAFF.